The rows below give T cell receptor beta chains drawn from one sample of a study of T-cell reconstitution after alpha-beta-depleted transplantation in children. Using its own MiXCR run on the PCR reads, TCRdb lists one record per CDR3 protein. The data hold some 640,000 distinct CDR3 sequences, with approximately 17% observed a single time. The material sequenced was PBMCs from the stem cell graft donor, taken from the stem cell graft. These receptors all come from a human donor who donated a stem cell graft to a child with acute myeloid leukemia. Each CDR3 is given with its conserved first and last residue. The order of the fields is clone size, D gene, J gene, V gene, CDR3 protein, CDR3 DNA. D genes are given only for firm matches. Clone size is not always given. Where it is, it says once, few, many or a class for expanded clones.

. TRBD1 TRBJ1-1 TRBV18 CASSHTDRVNTEAFF TGTGCCAGCTCACACACCGACAGGGTGAACACTGAAGCTTTCTTT
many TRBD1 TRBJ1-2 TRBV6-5 CASSFNRGNYGYTF TGTGCCAGCAGTTTCAACAGGGGGAACTATGGCTACACCTTC
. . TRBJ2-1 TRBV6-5 CASSYGGRNNEQFF TGTGCCAGCAGTTACGGGGGGCGGAACAATGAGCAGTTCTTC
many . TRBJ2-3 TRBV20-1 CSARVRSTDTQYF TGCAGTGCTAGAGTTCGATCCACAGATACGCAGTATTTT
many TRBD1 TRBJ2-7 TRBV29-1 CSVEMEQGYEQYF TGCAGCGTTGAAATGGAACAGGGGTACGAGCAGTACTTC
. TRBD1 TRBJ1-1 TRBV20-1 CSARPLGQAEGDTEAFF TGCAGTGCTCGACCTCTTGGACAGGCGGAAGGGGACACTGAAGCTTTCTTT
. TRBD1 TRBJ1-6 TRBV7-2 CASSAQTGAPGSPLHF TGTGCCAGCAGCGCCCAAACAGGGGCCCCAGGTTCACCCCTCCACTTT
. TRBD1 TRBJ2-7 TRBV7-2 CASSRPADRDLDEQYF TGTGCCAGCAGCCGACCCGCGGACAGGGACCTCGACGAGCAGTACTTC
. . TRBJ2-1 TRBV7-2 CASSQQPDSEQFF TGTGCCAGCAGTCAGCAACCCGACAGTGAGCAGTTCTTC
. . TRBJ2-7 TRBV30 CAWRGTYEQYF TGTGCCTGGAGGGGAACCTACGAGCAGTACTTC
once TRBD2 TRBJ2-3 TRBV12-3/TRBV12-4 CASSLGVAGGPPDTQYF TGTGCCAGCAGTTTAGGAGTAGCGGGGGGGCCCCCAGATACGCAGTATTTT
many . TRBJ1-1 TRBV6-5 CASSPGVTEAFF TGTGCCAGCAGTCCAGGGGTCACTGAAGCTTTCTTT
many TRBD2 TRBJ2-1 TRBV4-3 CASSQGTSGVYNEQFF TGCGCCAGCAGCCAAGGGACTAGCGGGGTCTACAATGAGCAGTTCTTC
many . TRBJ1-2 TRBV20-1 CSARDGSQLAYYGYTF TGCAGTGCTAGAGATGGGTCCCAACTGGCGTACTATGGCTACACCTTC
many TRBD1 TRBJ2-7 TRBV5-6 CASSFAGTAYEQYF TGTGCCAGCAGCTTCGCCGGGACAGCCTACGAGCAGTACTTC
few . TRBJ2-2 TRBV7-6 CASSFSGPNTGELFF TGTGCCAGCAGCTTTAGCGGTCCGAACACCGGGGAGCTGTTTTTT
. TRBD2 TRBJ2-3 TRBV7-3 CASSLGTSGDTQYF TGTGCCAGCAGCCTTGGGACTAGCGGAGATACGCAGTATTTT
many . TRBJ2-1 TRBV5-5 CASSVTGDNEQFF TGTGCCAGCAGCGTGACAGGCGACAATGAGCAGTTCTTC
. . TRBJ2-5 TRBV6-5 CASSYSTTSRETQYF TGTGCCAGCAGTTACTCGACCACAAGTAGGGAGACCCAGTACTTC
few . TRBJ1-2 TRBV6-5 CASSYSQGLGAGPDTNYGYTF TGTGCCAGCAGTTACTCTCAGGGTCTTGGGGCAGGGCCTGATACTAACTATGGCTACACCTTC
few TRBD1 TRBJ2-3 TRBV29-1 CSIRTGAGSANTQYF TGCAGCATCCGGACAGGGGCCGGGTCCGCAAATACGCAGTATTTT
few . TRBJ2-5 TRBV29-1 CSVDGLALETQYF TGCAGCGTTGATGGTCTAGCTCTAGAGACCCAGTACTTC
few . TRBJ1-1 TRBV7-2 CASSLAWGNTEAFF TGTGCCAGCAGCTTAGCGTGGGGGAACACTGAAGCTTTCTTT
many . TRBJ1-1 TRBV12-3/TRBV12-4 CASRLDEVNTEAFF TGTGCCAGCAGGTTGGATGAAGTGAACACTGAAGCTTTCTTT
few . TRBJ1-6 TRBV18 CASSPVTPGSSYNSPLHF TGTGCCAGCTCACCTGTCACCCCAGGAAGCTCCTATAATTCACCCCTCCACTTT
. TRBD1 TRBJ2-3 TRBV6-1 CASSPLDRGTQYF TGTGCCAGCAGTCCCCTGGACAGGGGGACGCAGTATTTT
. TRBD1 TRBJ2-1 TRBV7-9 CASTTGDRVFSEPQFF TGTGCCAGCACCACAGGGGACAGGGTCTTTTCGGAGCCGCAGTTCTTC
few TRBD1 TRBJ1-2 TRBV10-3 CAISSDRDNGYTF TGTGCCATCAGCTCGGACAGGGACAATGGCTACACCTTC
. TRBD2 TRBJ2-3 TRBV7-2 CASSPAGGGTDTQYF TGTGCCAGCAGCCCAGCGGGGGGTGGCACAGATACGCAGTATTTT
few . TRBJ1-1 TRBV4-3 CASSQDDGGFSEAFF TGCGCCAGCAGCCAAGATGATGGGGGATTTTCTGAAGCTTTCTTT
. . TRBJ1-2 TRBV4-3 CASSQDEGLDGYTF TGCGCCAGCAGCCAAGATGAGGGGTTGGATGGCTACACCTTC
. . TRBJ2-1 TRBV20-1 CSAEYWGYNEQFF TGCAGTGCCGAGTATTGGGGCTACAATGAGCAGTTCTTC
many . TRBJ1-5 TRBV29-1 CSVLTATGNQPQHF TGCAGCGTTTTGACAGCCACCGGCAATCAGCCCCAGCATTTT
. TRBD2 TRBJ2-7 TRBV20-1 CSAPHHPGLAGGNEQYF TGCAGTGCTCCCCATCATCCCGGACTAGCGGGGGGGAACGAGCAGTACTTC
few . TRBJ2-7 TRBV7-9 CASSFFAQGSEEQYF TGTGCCAGCAGCTTTTTCGCACAGGGAAGTGAAGAGCAGTACTTC
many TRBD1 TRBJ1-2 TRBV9 CASHGTVYGYTF TGTGCCAGCCACGGGACAGTCTATGGCTACACCTTC
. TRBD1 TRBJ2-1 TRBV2 CASSGDRGLRNEQFF TGTGCCAGCAGTGGGGACAGGGGGCTTCGTAATGAGCAGTTCTTC
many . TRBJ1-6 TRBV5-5 CASNMDVEPLHF TGTGCCAGCAATATGGACGTAGAACCCCTCCACTTT
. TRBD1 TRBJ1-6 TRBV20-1 CSARDKGQGWDSPLHF TGCAGTGCTAGAGATAAAGGACAGGGGTGGGATTCACCCCTCCACTTT
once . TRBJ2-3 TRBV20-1 CSATNPGTDTQYF TGCAGTGCTACAAACCCTGGGACAGATACGCAGTATTTT
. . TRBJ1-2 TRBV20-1 CSASRRGGDLFYGYTF TGCAGTGCTAGCCGGAGGGGGGGGGATTTGTTCTATGGCTACACCTTC
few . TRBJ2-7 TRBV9 CASSVAETYEQYF TGTGCCAGCAGCGTAGCTGAGACCTACGAGCAGTACTTC
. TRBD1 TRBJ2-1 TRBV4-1 CASSRPRDRDFDEQFF TGCGCCAGCAGCCGTCCCCGGGACAGGGATTTCGATGAGCAGTTCTTC
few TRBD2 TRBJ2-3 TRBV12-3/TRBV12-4 CASSFGLAANTQYF TGTGCCAGCAGTTTTGGACTAGCGGCTAATACGCAGTATTTT
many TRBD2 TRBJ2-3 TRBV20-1 CSARGRGTDTQYF TGCAGTGCTAGGGGGAGGGGCACAGATACGCAGTATTTT
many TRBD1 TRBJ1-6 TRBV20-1 CSANRDRGHSGSPLHF TGCAGTGCCAACCGCGACAGGGGGCACAGCGGTTCACCCCTCCACTTT
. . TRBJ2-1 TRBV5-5 CASSFDSGSSYNEQFF TGTGCCAGCAGCTTTGACTCCGGGAGCTCCTACAATGAGCAGTTCTTC
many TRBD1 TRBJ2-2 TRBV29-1 CSVGGDRVTGELFF TGCAGCGTTGGGGGGGACAGGGTCACCGGGGAGCTGTTTTTT
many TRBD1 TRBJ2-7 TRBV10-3 CAITGTGSGEQYF TGTGCCATCACCGGGACAGGGTCGGGGGAGCAGTACTTC
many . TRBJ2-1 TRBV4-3 CASSQVGEPPPYNEQFF TGCGCCAGCAGCCAAGTGGGGGAGCCCCCTCCATACAATGAGCAGTTCTTC
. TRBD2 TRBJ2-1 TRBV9 CASSVAKIAGLNSYNEQFF TGTGCCAGCAGCGTAGCTAAAATAGCGGGGCTTAACTCCTACAATGAGCAGTTCTTC
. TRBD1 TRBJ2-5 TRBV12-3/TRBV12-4 CASRRGGPQETQYF TGTGCCAGCCGCAGAGGGGGCCCCCAAGAGACCCAGTACTTC
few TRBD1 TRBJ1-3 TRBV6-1 CASRGGGRNSGNTIYF TGTGCCAGCAGAGGAGGGGGCAGAAACTCTGGAAACACCATATATTTT
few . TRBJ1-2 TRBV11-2 CASSLRPGQSYGYTF TGTGCCAGCAGCTTAAGGCCGGGACAAAGCTATGGCTACACCTTC
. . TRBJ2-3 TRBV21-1 CASSKVPRDYEADTQYF TGTGCCAGCAGCAAAGTCCCCAGGGATTATGAGGCAGATACGCAGTATTTT